Sequencing of this T cell receptor (beta chain) was carried out in a study of cytomegalovirus exposure and HLA in healthy donors. The V segment lost 3 bases and the J segment 10 bases; nucleotides outside the gene matches: 10. This CDR3 comprises 15 residues. CDR1 and CDR2 from the germline V gene are SGDLS and YYNGEE. PCR amplification relied on 60 Vbeta primers (plus 13 Jbeta primers). Here immunoSEQ multiplex PCR was the method, and the copy in TCRdb shows in-frame clones only, minus some. The sample shows tens of thousands of clones, roughly 70% of them seen only once. Sequenced sample: PBMCs. The sequence was collected from a woman between 50 and 59 years old in good health and CMV-seropositive. V is TRBV9 and J is TRBJ2-1, with 10 bases lining up with TRBD2. CDR3 protein: CASSAGLAVNREQFF. In DNA form, the CDR3 reads TGTGCCAGCAGCGCAGGACTAGCGGTAAACAGGGAGCAGTTCTTC.